Below are 19 T cell receptor beta chains sequenced from a single sample in a study of T cell responses to AZD1222 COVID-19 vaccine. Some clones are missing from TCRdb's copy, which holds only in-frame ones; the method was immunoSEQ multiplex PCR. The sample shows approximately 200,000 clones, 90% to 95% of them seen only once. The specimen was peripheral blood, collected 28 days after the second AZD1222 dose. Source of these receptors: an adult who received the AZD1222 COVID-19 vaccine.

The chain is built from TRBV18 and TRBJ2-5, with 10 bases identical to TRBD2. The CDR3 consists of 14 residues. J gave up 3 bases and V 6 bases, and 4 bases lay outside the gene matches. CDR1 and CDR2 from the germline V gene are KGHSH and LQKENI. The CDR3 bases are TGTGCCAGCTCCCCGCTAGCGGGAGAAGAGACCCAGTACTTC. It codes for CASSPLAGEETQYF.

V and J are TRBV19 and TRBJ2-7, with D perhaps being TRBD1 or TRBD2 (5 bases each). The germline V gene encodes CDR1 LNHDA and CDR2 SQIVND (reference sequence). With 7 bases removed from V and 5 bases from J, the gap between germline ends came to 9 bases. This CDR3 comprises 11 residues. The CDR3 spells CASTRDHEQYF. The CDR3 DNA is TGTGCCAGTACCAGGGACCACGAGCAGTACTTC.

The chain has TRBV18 and TRBJ2-5; weak D call: TRBD1 (6 bases). Trimming took off 4 bases at V and 4 bases at J, with 13 bases between the two ends. CDR1 KGHSH and CDR2 LQKENI come from the germline V gene. This CDR3 spans 14 amino acids. The CDR3 loop is CASSLLGGPETQYF. CDR3 in DNA: TGTGCCAGCTCACTTCTTGGGGGCCCAGAGACCCAGTACTTC.

This clone was detected once. The gene calls are TRBV27 and TRBJ2-3; D gene unclear. The CDR3 runs to 14 residues. V lost 0 bases to trimming and J lost 6 bases, with 10 bases between them. The V gene's germline CDR1 is MNHEY and CDR2 SMNVEV (reference sequence). The CDR3 nucleotides are TGTGCCAGCAGTTTATCGAAAGCCTCGGATACGCAGTATTTT. Amino acids: CASSLSKASDTQYF.

The V gene is TRBV27, the J gene TRBJ1-5; 9 bases map to TRBD1. CDR3 size: 16 residues. The germline V gene encodes CDR1 MNHEY and CDR2 SMNVEV (reference sequence). The trim removed 2 bases at V and 8 bases at J, leaving 10 bases unmatched. The CDR3 region is CASSLKGDRVDKPQHF. The DNA for the CDR3 is TGTGCCAGCAGTTTAAAGGGGGACAGGGTGGATAAGCCCCAGCATTTT.

V and J are TRBV10-3 and TRBJ1-5, with 12 bases identical to TRBD1. This CDR3 spans 16 amino acids. Trimming cost V 0 bases and J 6 bases; bases outside gene matches: 3. Germline values: CDR1 ENHRY, CDR2 SYGVKD. Here the CDR3 DNA reads TGTGCCATCAGTGAGTCCCCGGGACAGGGGGCTCAGCCCCAGCATTTT. This encodes CAISESPGQGAQPQHF.

The V and J genes are TRBV2 and TRBJ2-7; D not resolved. CDR3 size: 11 residues. Germline CDR1 and CDR2: SNHLY and FYNNEI. With 6 bases removed from V and 4 bases from J, the gap between germline ends came to 7 bases. CDR3 amino acids: CASSKAYEQYF. The CDR3 DNA reads TGTGCCAGCAGCAAAGCGTACGAGCAGTACTTC.

The rearrangement joins TRBV27 to TRBJ1-2; D possibly corresponds to TRBD1 (5 bases). Germline assignment: CDR1 MNHEY and CDR2 SMNVEV (reference sequence). The V gene lost 2 bases and the J gene lost 7 bases, with 14 bases spanning the gap. CDR3 length: 14 residues. The CDR3: CASSLRSGSAGYTF. The CDR3 DNA reads TGTGCCAGCAGTTTAAGGTCAGGGTCTGCTGGCTACACCTTC.

This rearrangement joins TRBV14 to TRBJ2-3, with TRBD2 matching over 11 bases. CDR1 SGHDN and CDR2 FVKESK come from the germline V gene. Trimming removed 5 bases from V and 0 bases from J; junction bases left unmatched: 7. The CDR3 has 17 residues. CDR3 sequence reads: CASSLRLAGPSTDTQYF. As DNA, the CDR3 is TGTGCCAGCAGCTTGAGACTAGCGGGACCTAGCACAGATACGCAGTATTTT.

This rearrangement joins TRBV2 to TRBJ1-5; D is unclear. CDR3 length: 14 amino acids. Between the trimmed V and J ends, which lost 2 bases and 1 base, there was a span of 6 bases. Germline V gene lookup returns CDR1 SNHLY and CDR2 FYNNEI. The CDR3 loop is CASSEKVSNQPQHF. The CDR3 nucleotides are TGTGCCAGCAGTGAAAAAGTGAGCAATCAGCCCCAGCATTTT. Full variable domain (rest looked up from reference TRBV2 and TRBJ1-5): EPEVTQTPSHQVTQMGQEVILRCVPISNHLYFYWYRQILGQKVEFLVSFYNNEISEKSEIFDDQFSVERPDGSNFTLKIRSTKLEDSAMYFCASSEKVSNQPQHFGDGTRLSIL.

The gene calls are TRBV2 and TRBJ1-2; D may be TRBD1 (6 bases). V was shortened by 7 bases and J by 7 bases, with 13 bases between the two germline ends. The germline V gene encodes CDR1 SNHLY and CDR2 FYNNEI. The CDR3 totals 12 residues. The CDR3 reads CASKMGAGGYTF. CDR3 bases: TGTGCCAGCAAGATGGGGGCTGGTGGCTACACCTTC.

This chain uses TRBV9 with TRBJ2-3, with 7 nucleotides matching TRBD2. The CDR3 is 14 amino acids. Germline values: CDR1 SGDLS, CDR2 YYNGEE. V was clipped by 3 bases and J by 0 bases; unmatched bases: 1. CDR3: CASSGGGSTDTQYF. In nucleotides, the CDR3 is TGTGCCAGCAGCGGGGGGGGGAGCACAGATACGCAGTATTTT.

V gene TRBV9 combines with J gene TRBJ2-3, with 12 bases identical to TRBD2. The CDR3 covers 16 residues. CDR1 SGDLS and CDR2 YYNGEE come from the germline V gene. V dropped 0 bases and J dropped 1; count of bases not matched to a gene: 0. The CDR3 spells CASSVGLAGGTDTQYF. The DNA for the CDR3 is TGTGCCAGCAGCGTAGGACTAGCGGGGGGCACAGATACGCAGTATTTT.

The chain employs TRBV6-5 and TRBJ1-2, with TRBD1 as a possible D gene (5 bases). Per germline, CDR1 MNHEY and CDR2 SVGAGI. Trimming removed 2 bases from V and 4 bases from J, with 11 bases in between. The CDR3 is made up of 14 amino acids. As DNA, the CDR3 is TGTGCCAGCAGTTACCCTCAGGGAGTCTATGGCTACACCTTC. The encoded protein is CASSYPQGVYGYTF.

Here the CDR3 DNA reads TGTGCCAGCAGCTTGGTTCTTACAGGGGACTATGGCTACACCTTC. This encodes CASSLVLTGDYGYTF. V and J are TRBV5-8 and TRBJ1-2; 7 bases line up with TRBD1. This CDR3 region has 15 residues. Germline CDR1 and CDR2: SGHTS and YDEGEE. Germline trimming cut 0 bases from V and 3 bases from J; bases unmatched to any gene: 5.

This chain uses TRBV7-9 with TRBJ2-3, with D perhaps TRBD1 (6 bases). This CDR3 is 16 amino acids long. Germline values: CDR1 SEHNR, CDR2 FQNEAQ (reference sequence). V dropped 5 bases and J dropped 1 base, with 16 bases sitting between them. CDR3: CASSLGTTERTDTQYF. The CDR3 nucleotides read TGTGCCAGCAGCCTCGGGACAACCGAACGCACAGATACGCAGTATTTT.

J is TRBJ2-7 and V is TRBV11-3; possible D gene TRBD1, 6 bases. Germline CDR1 SGHNT, CDR2 YENEEA. The CDR3 sequence is 15 residues long. V lost 4 bases to trimming and J lost 4 bases, with 17 bases between them. The CDR3 is CASSSGQPGVYEQYF. DNA of the CDR3: TGTGCCAGCAGCTCCGGACAGCCTGGGGTATACGAGCAGTACTTC.

This rearrangement joins TRBV7-9 to TRBJ2-7; 12 bases match TRBD2. The V gene's germline CDR1 is SEHNR and CDR2 FQNEAQ (reference sequence). J gave up 2 bases and V 0 bases, and 5 bases lay outside the gene matches. This CDR3 spans 17 amino acids. The CDR3 DNA is TGTGCCAGCAGCTTAGCTTCTAGCGGGAGGGCCGCCTACGAGCAGTACTTC. Its protein is CASSLASSGRAAYEQYF. Filled out from reference TRBV7-9 and TRBJ2-7, the complete variable domain reads DTGVSQNPRHKITKRGQNVTFRCDPISEHNRLYWYRQTLGQGPEFLTYFQNEAQLEKSRLLSDRFSAERPKGSFSTLEIQRTEQGDSAMYLCASSLASSGRAAYEQYFGPGTRLTVT.

The genes are TRBV2 and TRBJ1-5, with D maybe TRBD1 (5 bases). V dropped 6 bases and J dropped 4 bases, with 16 bases sitting between them. CDR3 length: 15 amino acids. Germline CDR1 SNHLY, CDR2 FYNNEI. As DNA, the CDR3 is TGTGCCAGCAGCCGGGAGCGGGGCGGGAATCAGCCCCAGCATTTT. It is translated as CASSRERGGNQPQHF.